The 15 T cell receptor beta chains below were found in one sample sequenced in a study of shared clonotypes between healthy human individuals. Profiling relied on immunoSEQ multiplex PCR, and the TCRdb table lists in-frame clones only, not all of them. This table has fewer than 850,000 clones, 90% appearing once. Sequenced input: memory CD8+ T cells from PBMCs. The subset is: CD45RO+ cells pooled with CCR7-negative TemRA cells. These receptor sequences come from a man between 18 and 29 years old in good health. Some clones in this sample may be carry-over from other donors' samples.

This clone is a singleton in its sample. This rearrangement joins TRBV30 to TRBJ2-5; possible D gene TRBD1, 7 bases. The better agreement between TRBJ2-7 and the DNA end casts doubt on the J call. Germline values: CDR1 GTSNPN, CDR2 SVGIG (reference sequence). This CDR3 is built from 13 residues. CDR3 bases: TGTGCCTGGAGTGCAGCCCAGGGGGGCGAGCAGTACTTC. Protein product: CAWSAAQGGEQYF.

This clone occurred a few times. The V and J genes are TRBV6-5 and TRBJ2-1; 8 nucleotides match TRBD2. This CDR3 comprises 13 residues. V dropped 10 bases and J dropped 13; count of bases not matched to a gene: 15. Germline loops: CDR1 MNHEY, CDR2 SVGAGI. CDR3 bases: TGTGCCACACACGGGGACGGGAGGGCGGAACAGTTCTTC. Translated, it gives CATHGDGRAEQFF.

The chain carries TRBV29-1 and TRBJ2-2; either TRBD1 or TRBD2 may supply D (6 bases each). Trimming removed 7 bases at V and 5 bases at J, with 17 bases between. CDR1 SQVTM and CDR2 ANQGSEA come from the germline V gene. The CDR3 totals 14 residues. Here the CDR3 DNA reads TGCAGCGCCAGGGGCGGGAAAGGTACCGGGGAGCTGTTTTTT. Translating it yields CSARGGKGTGELFF.

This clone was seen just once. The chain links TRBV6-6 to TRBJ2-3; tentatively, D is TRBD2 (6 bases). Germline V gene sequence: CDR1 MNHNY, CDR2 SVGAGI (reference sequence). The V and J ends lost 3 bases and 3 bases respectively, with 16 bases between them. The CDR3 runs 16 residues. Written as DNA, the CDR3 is TGTGCCAGCAGTTATTCGGACTACCTTGGGACAGATACGCAGTATTTT. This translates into CASSYSDYLGTDTQYF.

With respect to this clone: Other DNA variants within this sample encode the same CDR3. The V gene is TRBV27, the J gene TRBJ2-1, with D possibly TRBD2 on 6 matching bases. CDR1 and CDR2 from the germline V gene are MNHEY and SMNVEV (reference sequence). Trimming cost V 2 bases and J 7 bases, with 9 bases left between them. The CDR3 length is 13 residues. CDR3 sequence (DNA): TGTGCCAGCAGTTTAAGCGGGCGAAATGAGCAGTTCTTC. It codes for CASSLSGRNEQFF.

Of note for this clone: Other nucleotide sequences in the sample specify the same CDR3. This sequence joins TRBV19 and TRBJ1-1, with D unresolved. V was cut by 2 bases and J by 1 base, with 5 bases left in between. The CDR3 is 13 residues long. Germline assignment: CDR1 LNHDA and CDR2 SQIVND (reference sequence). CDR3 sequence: CASSISRNTEAFF. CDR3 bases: TGTGCCAGTAGTATATCCCGGAACACTGAAGCTTTCTTT.

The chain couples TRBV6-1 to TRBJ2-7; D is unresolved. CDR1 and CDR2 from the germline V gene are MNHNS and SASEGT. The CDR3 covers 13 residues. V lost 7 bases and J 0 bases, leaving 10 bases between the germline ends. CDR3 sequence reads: CASINGLSYEQYF. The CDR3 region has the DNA TGTGCCAGCATTAACGGGCTCTCCTACGAGCAGTACTTC.

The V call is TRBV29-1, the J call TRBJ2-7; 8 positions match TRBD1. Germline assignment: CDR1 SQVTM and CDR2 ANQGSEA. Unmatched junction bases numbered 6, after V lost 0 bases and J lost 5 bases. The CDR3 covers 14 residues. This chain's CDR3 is CSVEDLPGGDEQYF. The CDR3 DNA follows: TGCAGCGTTGAAGATCTTCCAGGGGGCGACGAGCAGTACTTC.

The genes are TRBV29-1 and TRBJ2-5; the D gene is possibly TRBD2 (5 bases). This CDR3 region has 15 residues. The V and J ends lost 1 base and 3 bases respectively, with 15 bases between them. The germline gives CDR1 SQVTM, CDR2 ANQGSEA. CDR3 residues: CSVEAGGPSEETQYF. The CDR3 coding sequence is TGCAGCGTTGAAGCTGGAGGTCCGAGCGAAGAGACCCAGTACTTC.

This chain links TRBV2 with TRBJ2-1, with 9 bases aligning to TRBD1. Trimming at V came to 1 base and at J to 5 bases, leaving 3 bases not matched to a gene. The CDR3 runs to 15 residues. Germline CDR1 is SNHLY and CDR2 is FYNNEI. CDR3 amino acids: CASSEGQGGDNEQFF. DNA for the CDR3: TGTGCCAGCAGTGAAGGACAGGGGGGGGACAATGAGCAGTTCTTC.

Here the CDR3 reads CASSATGSNYGYTF. DNA of the CDR3: TGTGCCAGCAGCGCGACAGGGTCTAACTATGGCTACACCTTC. The V gene is TRBV9, the J gene TRBJ1-2, with 7 bases identical to TRBD1. CDR3 length: 14 residues. Unmatched junction bases numbered 2, after V lost 3 bases and J lost 0 bases. Germline V CDR1 and CDR2: SGDLS, YYNGEE. The complete variable domain, with remaining parts taken from reference TRBV9 and TRBJ1-2, reads DSGVTQTPKHLITATGQRVTLRCSPRSGDLSVYWYQQSLDQGLQFLIQYYNGEERAKGNILERFSAQQFPDLHSELNLSSLELGDSALYFCASSATGSNYGYTFGSGTRLTVV.

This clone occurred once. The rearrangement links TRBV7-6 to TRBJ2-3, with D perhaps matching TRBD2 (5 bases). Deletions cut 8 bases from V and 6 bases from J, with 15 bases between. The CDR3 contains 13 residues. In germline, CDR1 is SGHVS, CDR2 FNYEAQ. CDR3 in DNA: TGTGCCAGCGGATCGATGAGGGCCGATACGCAGTATTTT. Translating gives CASGSMRADTQYF. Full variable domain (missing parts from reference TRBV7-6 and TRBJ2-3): GAGVSQSPRYKVTKRGQDVALRCDPISGHVSLYWYRQALGQGPEFLTYFNYEAQQDKSGLPNDRFSAERPEGSISTLTIQRTEQRDSAMYRCASGSMRADTQYFGPGTRLTVL.

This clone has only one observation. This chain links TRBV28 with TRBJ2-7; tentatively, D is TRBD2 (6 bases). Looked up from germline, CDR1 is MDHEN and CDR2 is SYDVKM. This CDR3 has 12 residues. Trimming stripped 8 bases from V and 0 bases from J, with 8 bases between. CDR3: CASGRSSYEQYF. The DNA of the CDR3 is TGTGCCAGCGGGAGGAGCTCCTACGAGCAGTACTTC.

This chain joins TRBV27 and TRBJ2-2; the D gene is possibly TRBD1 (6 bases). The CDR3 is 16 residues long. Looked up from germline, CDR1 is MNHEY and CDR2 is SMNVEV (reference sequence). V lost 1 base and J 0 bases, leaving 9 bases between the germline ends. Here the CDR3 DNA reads TGTGCCAGCAGTTTATTTCCAGGGGCGAACACCGGGGAGCTGTTTTTT. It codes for CASSLFPGANTGELFF.

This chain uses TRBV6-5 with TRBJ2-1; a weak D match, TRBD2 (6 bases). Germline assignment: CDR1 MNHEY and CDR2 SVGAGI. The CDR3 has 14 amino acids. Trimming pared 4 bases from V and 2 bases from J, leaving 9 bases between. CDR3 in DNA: TGTGCCAGCAGTTGGACTACTCCCTACAATGAGCAGTTCTTC. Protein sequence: CASSWTTPYNEQFF.